This TCR beta chain is from a study of control samples from healthy donors and cancer patients. Per the germline V gene, CDR1 is MNHEY and CDR2 is SVGEGT. V was pared by 2 bases and J by 2 bases, with 11 bases between. The CDR3 has 15 amino acids. Generated by immunoSEQ multiplex PCR, the TCRdb table keeps only in-frame clones and is missing some. The table lists roughly 130,000 clones, 70% to 90% of them singletons, with roughly 3.1% in the top ten. Sequenced input: blood. This clonotype was obtained from a middle-aged man in good health. The V and J genes are TRBV6-2 or TRBV6-3 and TRBJ2-3; D may be TRBD2 (5 bases). For the CDR3, the DNA is TGTGCCAGCAGTTACGGTGCCGGACTCACAGATACGCAGTATTTT. Translated, it gives CASSYGAGLTDTQYF.